The 7 T cell receptor beta chains below were found in one sample sequenced in a study of identical twins. TCRdb re-called the 5' RACE reads with MiXCR, one entry per CDR3 protein. The sample has around 960,000 distinct CDR3 sequences; over 9% are singletons. This sample also appeared in a second study, on yellow fever vaccine responses in identical twins.

Input material: PBMCs. All receptors come from a young woman in good health.

The J gene is TRBJ2-1, the V gene TRBV5-1, with 9 bases lining up with TRBD1. The CDR3 consists of 16 residues. Trimming cost V 3 bases and J 8 bases; bases outside gene matches: 12. From germline, CDR1 is SGHRS and CDR2 YFSETQ. The CDR3 sequence: CASSSKTGTGFDEQFF. The DNA of the CDR3 is TGCGCCAGCAGCTCAAAAACCGGGACAGGGTTCGATGAGCAGTTCTTC.

The chain couples TRBV5-6 to TRBJ2-7, with 7 bases aligning to TRBD1. Trimming took 0 bases from V and 7 from J; bases not matched to a gene: 4. This CDR3 is 13 amino acids long. Germline V CDR1 and CDR2: SGHDT, YYEEEE. The CDR3 nucleotides are TGTGCCAGCAGCTTGGGACAGGGCTCAGAGCAGTACTTC. Translated: CASSLGQGSEQYF. The whole variable domain, filled in from reference TRBV5-6 and TRBJ2-7, reads DAGVTQSPTHLIKTRGQQVTLRCSPKSGHDTVSWYQQALGQGPQFIFQYYEEEERQRGNFPDRFSGHQFPNYSSELNVNALLLGDSALYLCASSLGQGSEQYFGPGTRLTVT.

J is TRBJ2-7 and V is TRBV2; 7 bases match TRBD2. CDR1 and CDR2 (germline): SNHLY, FYNNEI. This CDR3 spans 15 amino acids. J was trimmed by 4 bases and V by 6 bases; bases with no gene match: 12. CDR3 amino acids: CASSARLAGRYEQYF. In DNA, the CDR3 is TGTGCCAGCAGCGCGAGACTAGCAGGGAGATACGAGCAGTACTTC.

In its sample, this clonotype was seen many times. This chain joins TRBV25-1 and TRBJ2-1, with D unclear. Between the trimmed V and J ends, which lost 7 bases and 6 bases, there was a span of 7 bases. Germline-derived CDR1 and CDR2 are MGHDK and SYGVNS. There are 11 residues in the CDR3. For the CDR3, the DNA is TGTGCCAGCACTCCAGGCAATGAGCAGTTCTTC. It specifies CASTPGNEQFF.

The V gene is TRBV12-3 or TRBV12-4, the J gene TRBJ1-6; no reliable D call. The CDR3 is 14 residues long. Trimming stripped 4 bases from V and 8 bases from J, with 12 bases between. CDR3 nucleotides: TGTGCCAGCAGTTCCGCGATACTTCATTCACCCCTCCACTTT. This gives the protein CASSSAILHSPLHF.

V gene TRBV19 combines with J gene TRBJ2-1; 9 bases line up with TRBD2. The CDR3 is 17 residues long. In germline, CDR1 is LNHDA, CDR2 SQIVND (reference sequence). The ends lost 3 bases at V and 8 bases at J; junction bases unmatched: 14. CDR3 nucleotides: TGTGCCAGTAGTATTTTTGGCGGGAGGGCGATAAGTGATGAGCAGTTCTTC. It encodes CASSIFGGRAISDEQFF.

This clonotype was observed at least ten times. The chain combines TRBV12-3 or TRBV12-4 with TRBJ1-6, with D perhaps matching TRBD1 (5 bases). The CDR3 sequence is 14 residues long. V shed 7 bases and J shed 6 bases, with 13 bases lying between them. The CDR3: CASTTGTGNSPLHF. The DNA for the CDR3 is TGTGCCAGCACCACCGGGACGGGTAATTCACCCCTCCACTTT.